This T cell receptor (beta chain) comes out of a study of T-cell reconstitution after alpha-beta-depleted transplantation in children. The table lists this clonotype with a count of one. Construction of the TCRbeta library involved unique molecular identifiers. TCRdb redid the calling of the PCR reads with MiXCR, one entry per CDR3 protein. The data show just under 550,000 distinct CDR3 sequences, 18% seen once. Germline V CDR1 and CDR2: SEHNR, FQNEAQ (reference sequence). The CDR3 loop spans 14 amino acids. After removal of 5 bases from V and 2 bases from J, the junction contained 5 bases not matched to a gene.

This clonotype was sampled from a human donor who donated a stem cell graft to a child with acute lymphoblastic leukemia. The source material was PBMCs from the stem cell graft donor, sampled from the stem cell graft. The chain employs TRBV7-9 and TRBJ2-7, with 8 bases aligning to TRBD1. The CDR3 nucleotides are TGTGCCAGCAGCCCGACAGGGGAGCCCTACGAGCAGTACTTC. It translates to CASSPTGEPYEQYF.